This record looks at one TCR beta chain sequence and its context. This CDR3 has 16 residues. Germline V gene data show CDR1 as MNHEY and CDR2 as SVGAGI. The V end was cut by 4 bases, the J end by 0 bases, with 15 bases between. The record originates from a study of blood T cell repertoires in COVID-19. Profiled with immunoSEQ multiplex PCR; TCRdb holds only in-frame clones, not every one. The sample consists of just over 250,000 clones, 80% to 90% of them appearing once. Sample: peripheral blood. This sequence joins TRBV6-5 and TRBJ1-1; possible D gene TRBD1, 5 bases. The receptor comes from a woman in her fifties or sixties with acute or convalescent COVID-19. For the CDR3, the DNA is TGTGCCAGCAGTTTTATAACAGGCGACATGAACACTGAAGCTTTCTTT. As protein: CASSFITGDMNTEAFF.